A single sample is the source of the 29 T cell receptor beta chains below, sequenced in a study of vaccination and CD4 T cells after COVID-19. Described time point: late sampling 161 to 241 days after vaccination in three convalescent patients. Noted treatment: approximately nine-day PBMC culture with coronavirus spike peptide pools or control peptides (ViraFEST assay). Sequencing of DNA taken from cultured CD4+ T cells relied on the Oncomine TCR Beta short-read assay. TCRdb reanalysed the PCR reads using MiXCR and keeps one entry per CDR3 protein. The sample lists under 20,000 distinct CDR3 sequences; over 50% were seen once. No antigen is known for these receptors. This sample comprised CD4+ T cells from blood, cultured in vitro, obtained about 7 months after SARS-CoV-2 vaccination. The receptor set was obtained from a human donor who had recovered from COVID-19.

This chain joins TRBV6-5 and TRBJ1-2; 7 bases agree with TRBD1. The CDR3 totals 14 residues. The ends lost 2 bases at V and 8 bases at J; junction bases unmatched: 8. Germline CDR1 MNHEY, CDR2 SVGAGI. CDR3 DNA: TGTGCCAGCAGTTACACGGATTCGACAGGGGGCTACACCTTC. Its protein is CASSYTDSTGGYTF.

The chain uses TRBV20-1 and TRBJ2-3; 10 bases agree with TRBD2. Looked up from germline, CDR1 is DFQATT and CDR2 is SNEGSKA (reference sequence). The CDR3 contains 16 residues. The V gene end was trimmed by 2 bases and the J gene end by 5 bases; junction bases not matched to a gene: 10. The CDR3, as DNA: TGCAGTGCTAGAACTCCCTCCCGGACTAGCGGAGATACGCAGTATTTT. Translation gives CSARTPSRTSGDTQYF.

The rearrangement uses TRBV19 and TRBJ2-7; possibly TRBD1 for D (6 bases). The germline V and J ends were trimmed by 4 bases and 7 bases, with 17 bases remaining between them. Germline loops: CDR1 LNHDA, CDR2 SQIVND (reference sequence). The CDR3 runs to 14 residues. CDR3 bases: TGTGCCAGTAGTAGCAGGGGCCTATACGGAGAGCAGTACTTC. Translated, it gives CASSSRGLYGEQYF.

The CDR3 nucleotides are TGTGCCAGTAGTACTTTAGCTAGCGGGAGCTACGAGCAGTACTTC. Residues: CASSTLASGSYEQYF. This chain uses TRBV19 with TRBJ2-7, with 10 bases identical to TRBD2. Germline lookup yields CDR1 LNHDA and CDR2 SQIVND (reference sequence). The CDR3 is 15 amino acids. V dropped 4 bases and J dropped 3; count of bases not matched to a gene: 6.

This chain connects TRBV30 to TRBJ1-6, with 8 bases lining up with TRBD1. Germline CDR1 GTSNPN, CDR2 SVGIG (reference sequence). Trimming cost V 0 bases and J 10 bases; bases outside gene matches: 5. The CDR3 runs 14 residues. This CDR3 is CAWSVQGGGSPLHF. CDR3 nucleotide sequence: TGTGCCTGGAGTGTACAGGGGGGAGGATCACCCCTCCACTTT.

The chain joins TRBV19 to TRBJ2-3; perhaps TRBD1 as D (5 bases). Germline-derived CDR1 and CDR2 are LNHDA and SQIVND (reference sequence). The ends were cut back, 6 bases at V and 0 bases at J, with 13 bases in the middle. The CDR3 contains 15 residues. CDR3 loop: CASRGLDSSTDTQYF. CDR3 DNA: TGTGCCAGTAGGGGCCTAGACAGTAGCACAGATACGCAGTATTTT.

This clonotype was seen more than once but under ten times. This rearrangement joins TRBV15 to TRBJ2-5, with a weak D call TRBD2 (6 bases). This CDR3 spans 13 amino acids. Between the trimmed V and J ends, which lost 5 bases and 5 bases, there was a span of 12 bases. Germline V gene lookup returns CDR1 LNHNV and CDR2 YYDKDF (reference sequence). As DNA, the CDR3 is TGTGCCACCAGCCGGGAGTTAAAGGAGACCCAGTACTTC. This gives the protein CATSRELKETQYF. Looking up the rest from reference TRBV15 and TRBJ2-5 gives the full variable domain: DAMVIQNPRYQVTQFGKPVTLSCSQTLNHNVMYWYQQKSSQAPKLLFHYYDKDFNNEADTPDNFQSRRPNTSFCFLDIRSPGLGDTAMYLCATSRELKETQYFGPGTRLLVL.

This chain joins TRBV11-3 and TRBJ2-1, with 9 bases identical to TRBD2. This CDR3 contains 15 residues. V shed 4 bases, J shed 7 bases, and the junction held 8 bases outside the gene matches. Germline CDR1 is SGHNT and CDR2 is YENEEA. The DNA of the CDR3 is TGTGCCAGCAGCTCCGGTAGCGGGAGTAAGAATGAGCAGTTCTTC. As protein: CASSSGSGSKNEQFF.

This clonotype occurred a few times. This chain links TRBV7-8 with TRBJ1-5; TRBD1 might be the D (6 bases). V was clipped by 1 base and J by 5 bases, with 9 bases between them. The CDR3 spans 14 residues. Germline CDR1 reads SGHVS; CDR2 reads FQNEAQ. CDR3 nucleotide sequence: TGTGCCAGCAGCTTAGTCGCAGGGGATCAGCCCCAGCATTTT. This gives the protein CASSLVAGDQPQHF. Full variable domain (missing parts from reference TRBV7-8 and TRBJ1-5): GAGVSQSPRYKVAKRGQDVALRCDPISGHVSLFWYQQALGQGPEFLTYFQNEAQLDKSGLPSDRFFAERPEGSVSTLKIQRTQQEDSAVYLCASSLVAGDQPQHFGDGTRLSIL.

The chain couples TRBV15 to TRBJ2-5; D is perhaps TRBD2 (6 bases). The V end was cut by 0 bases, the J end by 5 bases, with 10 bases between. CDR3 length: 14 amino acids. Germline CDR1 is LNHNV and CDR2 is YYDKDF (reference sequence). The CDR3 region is CATSRDRLVETQYF. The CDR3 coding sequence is TGTGCCACCAGCAGAGATCGACTAGTGGAGACCCAGTACTTC.

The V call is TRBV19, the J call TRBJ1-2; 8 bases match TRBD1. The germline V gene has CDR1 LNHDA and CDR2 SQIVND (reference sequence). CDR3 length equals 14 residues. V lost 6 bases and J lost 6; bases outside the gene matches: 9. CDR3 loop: CASRDRVRENGYTF. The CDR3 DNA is TGTGCCAGTAGGGACAGGGTCAGGGAAAATGGCTACACCTTC.

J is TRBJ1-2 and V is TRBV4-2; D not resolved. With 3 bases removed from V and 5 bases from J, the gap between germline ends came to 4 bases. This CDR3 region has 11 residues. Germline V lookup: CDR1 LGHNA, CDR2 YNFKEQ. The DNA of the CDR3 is TGTGCCAGCAGCCAGTCATATGGCTACACCTTC. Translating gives CASSQSYGYTF.

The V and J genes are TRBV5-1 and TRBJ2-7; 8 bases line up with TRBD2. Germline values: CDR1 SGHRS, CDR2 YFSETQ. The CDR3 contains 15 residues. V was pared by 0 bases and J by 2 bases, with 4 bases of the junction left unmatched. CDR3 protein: CASSLGTSLTYEQYF. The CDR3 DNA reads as TGCGCCAGCAGCTTGGGGACTAGCCTCACCTACGAGCAGTACTTC.

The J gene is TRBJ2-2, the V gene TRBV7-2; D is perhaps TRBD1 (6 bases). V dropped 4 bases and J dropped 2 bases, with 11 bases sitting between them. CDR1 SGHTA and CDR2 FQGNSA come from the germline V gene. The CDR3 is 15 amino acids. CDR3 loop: CASSSSTGNTGELFF. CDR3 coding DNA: TGTGCCAGCAGCTCTTCGACAGGAAACACCGGGGAGCTGTTTTTT. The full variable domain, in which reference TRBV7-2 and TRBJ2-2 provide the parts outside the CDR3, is GAGVSQSPSNKVTEKGKDVELRCDPISGHTALYWYRQSLGQGLEFLIYFQGNSAPDKSGLPSDRFSAERTGGSVSTLTIQRTQQEDSAVYLCASSSSTGNTGELFFGEGSRLTVL.

The CDR3 DNA reads as TGTGCCAGCAGCCAACTTTTAGGCAGGAGCACTGAAGCTTTCTTT. It yields the protein CASSQLLGRSTEAFF. The genes are TRBV7-9 and TRBJ1-1; D is unresolved. In germline, CDR1 is SEHNR, CDR2 FQNEAQ (reference sequence). V was cut by 5 bases and J by 4 bases, with 17 bases left in between. This CDR3 region has 15 residues.

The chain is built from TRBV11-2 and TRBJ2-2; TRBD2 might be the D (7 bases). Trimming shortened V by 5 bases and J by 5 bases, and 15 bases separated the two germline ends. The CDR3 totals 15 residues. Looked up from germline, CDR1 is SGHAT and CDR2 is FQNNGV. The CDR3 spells CASSTREGGTGELFF. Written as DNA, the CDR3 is TGTGCCAGCAGCACCCGTGAGGGGGGGACCGGGGAGCTGTTTTTT.

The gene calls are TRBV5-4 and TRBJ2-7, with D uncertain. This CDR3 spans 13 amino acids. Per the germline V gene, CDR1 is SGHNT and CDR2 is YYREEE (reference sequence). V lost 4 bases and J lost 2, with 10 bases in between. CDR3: CASSLDMTYEQYF. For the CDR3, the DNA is TGTGCCAGCAGCCTAGACATGACCTACGAGCAGTACTTC.

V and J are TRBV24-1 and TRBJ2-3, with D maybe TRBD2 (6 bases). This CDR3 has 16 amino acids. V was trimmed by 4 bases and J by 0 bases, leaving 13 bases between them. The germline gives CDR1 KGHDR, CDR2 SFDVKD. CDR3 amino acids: CATSDRRLASTDTQYF. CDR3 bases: TGTGCCACCAGTGACCGCCGGCTAGCGAGCACAGATACGCAGTATTTT.

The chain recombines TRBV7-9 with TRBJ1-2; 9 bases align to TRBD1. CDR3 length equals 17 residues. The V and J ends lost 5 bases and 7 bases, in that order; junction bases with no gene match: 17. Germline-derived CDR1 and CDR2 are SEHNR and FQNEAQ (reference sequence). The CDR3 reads CASSRAAPRDRVVGYTF. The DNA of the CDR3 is TGTGCCAGCAGCCGGGCGGCCCCCCGGGACAGGGTGGTTGGCTACACCTTC.

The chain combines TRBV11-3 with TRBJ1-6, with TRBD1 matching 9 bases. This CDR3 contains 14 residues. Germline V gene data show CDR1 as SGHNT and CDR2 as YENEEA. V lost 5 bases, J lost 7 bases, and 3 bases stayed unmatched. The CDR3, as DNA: TGTGCCAGCAGCCCGACAGGGGGAAATTCACCCCTCCACTTT. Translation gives CASSPTGGNSPLHF.

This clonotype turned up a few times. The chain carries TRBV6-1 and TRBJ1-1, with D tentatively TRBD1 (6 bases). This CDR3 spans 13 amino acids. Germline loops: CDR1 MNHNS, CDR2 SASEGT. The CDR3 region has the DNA TGTGCGACGGGGGGGCGGTTGAACACTGAAGCTTTCTTT. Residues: CATGGRLNTEAFF.

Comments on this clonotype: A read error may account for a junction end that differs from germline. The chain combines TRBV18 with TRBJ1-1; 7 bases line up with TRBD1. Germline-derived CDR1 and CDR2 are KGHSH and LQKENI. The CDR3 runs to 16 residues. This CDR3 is CASSPPASQGNPEAFF. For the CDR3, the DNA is TGTGCCAGCTCACCGCCTGCTTCACAGGGGAACCCTGAAGCTTTCTTT.

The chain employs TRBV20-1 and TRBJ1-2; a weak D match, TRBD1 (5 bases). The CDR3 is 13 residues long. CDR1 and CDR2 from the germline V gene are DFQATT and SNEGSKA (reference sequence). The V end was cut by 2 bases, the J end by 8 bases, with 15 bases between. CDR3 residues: CSARRENWGGYTF. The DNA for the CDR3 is TGCAGTGCTAGACGAGAGAATTGGGGCGGCTACACCTTC.

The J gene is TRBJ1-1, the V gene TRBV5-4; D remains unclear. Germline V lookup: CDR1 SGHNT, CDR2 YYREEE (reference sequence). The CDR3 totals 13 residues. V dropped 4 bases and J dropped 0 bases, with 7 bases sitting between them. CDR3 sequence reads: CASSEHMNTEAFF. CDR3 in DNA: TGTGCCAGCAGCGAGCACATGAACACTGAAGCTTTCTTT.

The CDR3 loop reads CASGRDRRAGEQYF. CDR3 coding DNA: TGTGCCAGCGGAAGGGACAGGCGAGCAGGCGAGCAGTACTTC. This chain uses TRBV2 with TRBJ2-7; TRBD1 agrees at 8 bases. The CDR3 has 14 amino acids. From germline, CDR1 is SNHLY and CDR2 FYNNEI. The V segment lost 8 bases and the J segment 6 bases; nucleotides outside the gene matches: 12.

CDR3 in DNA: TGCAGTGCTTCTGACAGAGAAGAGACCCAGTACTTC. Its translation is CSASDREETQYF. The chain uses TRBV20-1 and TRBJ2-5; possible D gene TRBD1, 5 bases. V was trimmed by 5 bases and J by 3 bases, leaving 10 bases between them. The CDR3 consists of 12 residues. Germline CDR1 and CDR2: DFQATT and SNEGSKA (reference sequence).

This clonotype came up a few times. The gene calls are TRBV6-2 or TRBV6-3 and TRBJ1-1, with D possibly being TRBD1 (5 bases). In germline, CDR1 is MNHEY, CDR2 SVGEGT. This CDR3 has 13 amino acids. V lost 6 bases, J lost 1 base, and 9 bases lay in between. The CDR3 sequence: CASRQTGNTEAFF. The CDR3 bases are TGTGCCAGCAGACAAACAGGGAACACTGAAGCTTTCTTT.

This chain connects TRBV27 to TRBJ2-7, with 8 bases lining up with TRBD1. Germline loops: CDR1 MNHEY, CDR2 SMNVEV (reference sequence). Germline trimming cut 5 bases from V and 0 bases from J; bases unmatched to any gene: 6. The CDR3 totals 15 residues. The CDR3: CASSIMGQDSYEQYF. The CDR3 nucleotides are TGTGCCAGCAGTATAATGGGACAGGACTCCTACGAGCAGTACTTC.

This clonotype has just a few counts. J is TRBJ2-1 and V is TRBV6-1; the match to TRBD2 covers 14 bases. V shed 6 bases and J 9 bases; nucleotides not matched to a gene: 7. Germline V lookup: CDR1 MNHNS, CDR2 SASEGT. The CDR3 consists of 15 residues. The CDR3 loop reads CASSVTSGGVGEQFF. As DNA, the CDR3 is TGTGCCAGCAGCGTGACTAGCGGGGGGGTAGGTGAGCAGTTCTTC.